These 3 T cell receptor beta chains were sequenced from one sample in a study of T cell responses to AZD1222 COVID-19 vaccine. Assay: immunoSEQ multiplex PCR; the TCRdb copy retains only in-frame clones and omits some. The sample has about 150,000 clones; 80% to 90% are singletons. Sequences were derived from peripheral blood, sampled on day 0 of MenACWY control vaccination. These receptors were obtained from an adult in good health.

This chain connects TRBV6-5 to TRBJ1-1; no definite D call. Germline CDR1 MNHEY, CDR2 SVGAGI. Trimming took off 4 bases at V and 4 bases at J, with 16 bases between the two ends. There are 15 residues in the CDR3. CDR3 nucleotides: TGTGCCAGCAGTTCAGAGGCCGGGTGGGCCACTGAAGCTTTCTTT. This gives the protein CASSSEAGWATEAFF.

The rearrangement uses TRBV29-1 and TRBJ1-1; D is uncertain. Germline V gene data show CDR1 as SQVTM and CDR2 as ANQGSEA. V lost 3 bases to trimming and J lost 4 bases, with 12 bases between them. The CDR3 length is 13 residues. CDR3 sequence: CSVDWGVGTEAFF. CDR3 DNA sequence: TGCAGCGTTGATTGGGGTGTTGGCACTGAAGCTTTCTTT.

The CDR3 is CASSLRGLGATEEQFF. As DNA, the CDR3 is TGTGCCAGCAGCCTGCGCGGTCTAGGGGCAACGGAGGAGCAGTTCTTC. The rearrangement joins TRBV7-3 to TRBJ2-1; possible D gene TRBD1, 5 bases. There are 16 residues in the CDR3. Germline assignment: CDR1 SGHTA and CDR2 FQGTGA. The V gene lost 5 bases and the J gene lost 10 bases, with 24 bases spanning the gap.